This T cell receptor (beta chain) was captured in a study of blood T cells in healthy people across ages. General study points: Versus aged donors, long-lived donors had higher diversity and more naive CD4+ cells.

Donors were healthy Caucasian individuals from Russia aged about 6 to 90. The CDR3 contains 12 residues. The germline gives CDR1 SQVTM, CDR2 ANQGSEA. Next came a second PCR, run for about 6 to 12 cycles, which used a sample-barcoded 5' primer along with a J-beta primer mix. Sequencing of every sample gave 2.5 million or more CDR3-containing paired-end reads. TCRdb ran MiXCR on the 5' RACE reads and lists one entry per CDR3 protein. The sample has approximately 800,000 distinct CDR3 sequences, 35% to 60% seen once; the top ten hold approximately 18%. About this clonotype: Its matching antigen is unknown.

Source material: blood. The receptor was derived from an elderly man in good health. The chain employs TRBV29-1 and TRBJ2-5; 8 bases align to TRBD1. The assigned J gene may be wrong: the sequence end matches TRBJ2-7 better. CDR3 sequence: CSVQTGDYEQYF. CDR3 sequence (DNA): TGCAGCGTTCAGACAGGGGATTACGAGCAGTACTTC.